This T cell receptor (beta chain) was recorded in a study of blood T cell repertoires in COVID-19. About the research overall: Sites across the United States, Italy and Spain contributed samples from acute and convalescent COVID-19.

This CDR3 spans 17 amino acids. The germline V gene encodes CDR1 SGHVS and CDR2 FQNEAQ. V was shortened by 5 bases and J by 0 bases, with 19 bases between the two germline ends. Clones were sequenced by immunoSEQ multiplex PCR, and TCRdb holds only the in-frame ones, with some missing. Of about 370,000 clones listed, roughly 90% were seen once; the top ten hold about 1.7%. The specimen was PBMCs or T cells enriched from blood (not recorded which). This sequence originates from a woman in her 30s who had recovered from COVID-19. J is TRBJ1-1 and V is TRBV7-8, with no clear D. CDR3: CASSKRIQTSMNTEAFF. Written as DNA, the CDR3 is TGTGCCAGCAGCAAACGAATACAGACCTCTATGAACACTGAAGCTTTCTTT. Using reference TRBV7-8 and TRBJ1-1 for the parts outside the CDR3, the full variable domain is GAGVSQSPRYKVAKRGQDVALRCDPISGHVSLFWYQQALGQGPEFLTYFQNEAQLDKSGLPSDRFFAERPEGSVSTLKIQRTQQEDSAVYLCASSKRIQTSMNTEAFFGQGTRLTVV.